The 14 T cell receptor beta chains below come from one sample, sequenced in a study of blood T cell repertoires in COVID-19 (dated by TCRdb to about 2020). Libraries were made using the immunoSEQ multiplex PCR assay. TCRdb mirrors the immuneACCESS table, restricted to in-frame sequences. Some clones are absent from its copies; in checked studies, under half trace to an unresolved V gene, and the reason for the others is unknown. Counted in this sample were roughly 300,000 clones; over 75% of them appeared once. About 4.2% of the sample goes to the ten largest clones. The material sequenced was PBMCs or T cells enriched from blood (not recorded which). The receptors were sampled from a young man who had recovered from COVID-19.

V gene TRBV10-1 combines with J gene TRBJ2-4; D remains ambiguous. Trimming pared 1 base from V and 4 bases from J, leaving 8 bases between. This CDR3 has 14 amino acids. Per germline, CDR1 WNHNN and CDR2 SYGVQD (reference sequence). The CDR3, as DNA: TGCGCCAGCAGTGAGTTGTCAGCGAAAAACATTCAGTACTTC. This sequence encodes CASSELSAKNIQYF.

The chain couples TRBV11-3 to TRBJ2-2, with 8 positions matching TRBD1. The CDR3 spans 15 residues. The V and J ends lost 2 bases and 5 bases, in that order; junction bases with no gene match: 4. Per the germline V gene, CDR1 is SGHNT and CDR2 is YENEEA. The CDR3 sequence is CASSLTQGATGELFF. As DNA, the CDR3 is TGTGCCAGCAGCTTAACCCAGGGGGCGACCGGGGAGCTGTTTTTT.

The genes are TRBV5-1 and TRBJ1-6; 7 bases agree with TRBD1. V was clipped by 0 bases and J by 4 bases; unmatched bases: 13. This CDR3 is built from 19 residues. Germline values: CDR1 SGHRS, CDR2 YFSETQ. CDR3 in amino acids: CASSLEGQVGRKYNSPLHF. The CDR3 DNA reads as TGCGCCAGCAGCTTGGAAGGACAGGTGGGAAGGAAGTATAATTCACCCCTCCACTTT.

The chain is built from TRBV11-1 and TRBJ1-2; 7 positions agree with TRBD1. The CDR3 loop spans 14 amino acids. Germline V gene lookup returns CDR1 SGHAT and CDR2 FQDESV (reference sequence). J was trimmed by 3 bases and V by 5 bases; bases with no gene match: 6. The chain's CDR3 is CASSTRQGHYGYTF. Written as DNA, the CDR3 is TGTGCCAGCAGCACCCGACAGGGACACTATGGCTACACCTTC.

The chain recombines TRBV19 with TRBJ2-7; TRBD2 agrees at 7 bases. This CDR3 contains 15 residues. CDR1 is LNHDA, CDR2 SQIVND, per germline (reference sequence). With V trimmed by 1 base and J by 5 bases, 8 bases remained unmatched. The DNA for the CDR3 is TGTGCCAGTAGTATAGTTGGGGGAGGGGTCGACGAGCAGTACTTC. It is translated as CASSIVGGGVDEQYF.

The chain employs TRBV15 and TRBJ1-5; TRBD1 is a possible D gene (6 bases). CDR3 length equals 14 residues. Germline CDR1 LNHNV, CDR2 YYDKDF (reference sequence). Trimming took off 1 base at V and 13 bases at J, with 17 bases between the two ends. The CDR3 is CATSRGDTEGSQHF. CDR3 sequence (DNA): TGTGCCACCAGCAGAGGGGACACTGAGGGCTCACAGCATTTT.

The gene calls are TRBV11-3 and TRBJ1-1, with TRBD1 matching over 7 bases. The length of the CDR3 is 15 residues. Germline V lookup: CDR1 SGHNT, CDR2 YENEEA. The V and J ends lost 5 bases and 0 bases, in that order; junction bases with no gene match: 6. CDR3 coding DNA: TGTGCCAGCAGCCCCGGGACAGCCATGAACACTGAAGCTTTCTTT. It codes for CASSPGTAMNTEAFF.

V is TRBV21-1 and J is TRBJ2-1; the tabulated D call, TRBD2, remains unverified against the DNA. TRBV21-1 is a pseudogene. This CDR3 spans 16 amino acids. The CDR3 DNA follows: TGTGCCAGCAGCCCCGAGGGACTAGCGCCAGACAATGAGCAGTTCTTC. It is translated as CASSPEGLAPDNEQFF.

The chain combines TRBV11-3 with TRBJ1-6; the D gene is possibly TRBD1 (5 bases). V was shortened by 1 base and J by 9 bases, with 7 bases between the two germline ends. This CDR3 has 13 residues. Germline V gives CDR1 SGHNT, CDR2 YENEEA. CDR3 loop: CASSLGQGSPLHF. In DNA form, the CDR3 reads TGTGCCAGCAGCTTAGGCCAGGGTTCACCCCTCCACTTT. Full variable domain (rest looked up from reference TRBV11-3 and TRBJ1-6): EAGVVQSPRYKIIEKKQPVAFWCNPISGHNTLYWYLQNLGQGPELLIRYENEEAVDDSQLPKDRFSAERLKGVDSTLKIQPAELGDSAVYLCASSLGQGSPLHFGNGTRLTVT.

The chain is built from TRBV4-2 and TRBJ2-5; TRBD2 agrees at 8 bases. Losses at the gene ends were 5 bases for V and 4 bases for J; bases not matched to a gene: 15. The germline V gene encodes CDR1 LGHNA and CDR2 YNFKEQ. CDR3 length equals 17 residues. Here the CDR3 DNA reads TGTGCCAGCAGCAGTCTCGGGGGGGGGCGTCTGGGAGAGACCCAGTACTTC. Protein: CASSSLGGGRLGETQYF.

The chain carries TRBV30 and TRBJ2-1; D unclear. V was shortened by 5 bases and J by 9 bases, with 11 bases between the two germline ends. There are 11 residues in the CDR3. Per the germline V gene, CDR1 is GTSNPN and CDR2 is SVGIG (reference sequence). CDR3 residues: CAWADEVEQFF. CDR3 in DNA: TGTGCCTGGGCTGATGAGGTTGAGCAGTTCTTC. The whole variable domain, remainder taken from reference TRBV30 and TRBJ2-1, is SQTIHQWPATLVQPVGSPLSLECTVEGTSNPNLYWYRQAAGRGLQLLFYSVGIGQISSEVPQNLSASRPQDRQFILSSKKLLLSDSGFYLCAWADEVEQFFGPGTRLTVL.

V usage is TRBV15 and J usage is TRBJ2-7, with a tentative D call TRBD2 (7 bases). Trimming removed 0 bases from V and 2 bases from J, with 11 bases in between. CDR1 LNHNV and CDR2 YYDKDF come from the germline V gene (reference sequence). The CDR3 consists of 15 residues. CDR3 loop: CATSRDGGATYEQYF. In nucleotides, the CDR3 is TGTGCCACCAGCAGAGATGGGGGGGCTACCTACGAGCAGTACTTC.

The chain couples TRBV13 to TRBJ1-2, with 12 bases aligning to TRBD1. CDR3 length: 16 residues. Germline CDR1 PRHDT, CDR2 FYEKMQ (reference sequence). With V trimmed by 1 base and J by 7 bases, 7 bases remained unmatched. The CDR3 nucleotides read TGTGCCAGCAGCTTAGCTTCCGGGACAGGGGGCTTTGGCTACACCTTC. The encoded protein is CASSLASGTGGFGYTF.

In DNA form, the CDR3 reads TGTGCCAGCAGAACTGGACAGGGTCTTTTTGCAGGCTACACCTTC. Its protein is CASRTGQGLFAGYTF. The gene calls are TRBV7-2 and TRBJ1-2; 8 bases line up with TRBD1. V shed 6 bases, J shed 8 bases, and the junction held 14 bases outside the gene matches. CDR1 is SGHTA, CDR2 FQGNSA, per germline. The CDR3 length is 15 residues.